A single sample is the source of the 27 T cell receptor beta chains below, sequenced in a study of shared clonotypes between healthy human individuals. Some clones are missing from TCRdb's copy, which holds only in-frame ones; the method was immunoSEQ multiplex PCR. The profile shows approximately 2.3 million clones, over 85% of them singletons. Sequencing was done on a sample of naive CD4+ T cells from PBMCs. Documented subset: CD45RA+ positively selected. The source is a man between 18 and 29 years old in good health. Some clones in this sample may be carry-over from other donors' samples.

This chain connects TRBV2 to TRBJ2-1, with D perhaps given as TRBD1 or TRBD2 (6 bases each). The CDR3 is made up of 15 amino acids. Germline V gene lookup returns CDR1 SNHLY and CDR2 FYNNEI. V lost 3 bases, J lost 12 bases, and 21 bases lay in between. CDR3 nucleotides: TGTGCCAGCAGTGATTTGGCAGGGGAGGACTGGGTGCAGTTCTTC. Translation: CASSDLAGEDWVQFF. The full variable domain, completed using reference TRBV2 and TRBJ2-1, is EPEVTQTPSHQVTQMGQEVILRCVPISNHLYFYWYRQILGQKVEFLVSFYNNEISEKSEIFDDQFSVERPDGSNFTLKIRSTKLEDSAMYFCASSDLAGEDWVQFFGPGTRLTVL.

The genes are TRBV6-6 and TRBJ2-5; TRBD2 might be the D (5 bases). Trimming removed 3 bases at V and 1 base at J, with 6 bases between. The CDR3 covers 13 residues. Germline V lookup: CDR1 MNHNY, CDR2 SVGAGI (reference sequence). In nucleotides, the CDR3 is TGTGCCAGCAGTTATGGGAGCCAAGAGACCCAGTACTTC. This translates into CASSYGSQETQYF.

This clone was observed a single time. This chain uses TRBV6-5 with TRBJ2-2; 11 positions match TRBD2. This CDR3 has 15 amino acids. CDR1 and CDR2 from the germline V gene are MNHEY and SVGAGI. The ends lost 6 bases at V and 6 bases at J; junction bases unmatched: 6. DNA for the CDR3: TGTGCCAGCAGCTCCCGACTAGCGGGACCCGGGGAGCTGTTTTTT. Translating it yields CASSSRLAGPGELFF.

The DNA for the CDR3 is TGCGCCAGCAGCCCACCTAGAGGGGACGGCTATGGCTACACCTTC. Residues: CASSPPRGDGYGYTF. This chain uses TRBV5-1 with TRBJ1-2, with D perhaps TRBD1 (5 bases). The germline V and J ends were trimmed by 4 bases and 4 bases, with 17 bases remaining between them. Germline loops: CDR1 SGHRS, CDR2 YFSETQ. The CDR3 sequence is 15 residues long.

The rearrangement links TRBV19 to TRBJ2-2, with D perhaps matching TRBD1 (7 bases). Trimming shortened V by 5 bases and J by 1 base, and 11 bases separated the two germline ends. This CDR3 is 15 amino acids long. Germline values: CDR1 LNHDA, CDR2 SQIVND (reference sequence). The CDR3 DNA reads TGTGCCAGTAGTCCTCAGGGGGGGAACACCGGGGAGCTGTTTTTT. Translation: CASSPQGGNTGELFF.

This chain connects TRBV28 to TRBJ1-1, with D uncertain. The CDR3 has 13 residues. The V gene's germline CDR1 is MDHEN and CDR2 SYDVKM. The V end lost 2 bases, the J end lost 8 bases, and 12 bases lay between the germline ends. CDR3 bases: TGTGCCAGCAGTTTACGAGTTCTCGCGGAAGCTTTCTTT. The encoded protein is CASSLRVLAEAFF.

The CDR3 DNA reads as TGCGCCAGCAGCCAAGACGATTTTGGTGCCCAGCATTTT. Amino acid sequence: CASSQDDFGAQHF. The chain carries TRBV4-1 and TRBJ1-5, with D hard to call. Trimming cost V 0 bases and J 11 bases, with 11 bases left between them. The CDR3 covers 13 residues. Germline V CDR1 and CDR2: MGHRA, YSYEKL.

This chain connects TRBV15 to TRBJ1-4; tentative D call: TRBD1 (6 bases). Trimming pared 3 bases from V and 4 bases from J, leaving 9 bases between. The CDR3 extends over 14 amino acids. Germline CDR1 LNHNV, CDR2 YYDKDF (reference sequence). CDR3 sequence reads: CATSRDSLNEKLFF. The CDR3 DNA reads as TGTGCCACCAGCAGGGACAGCCTTAATGAAAAACTGTTTTTT.

V gene TRBV7-9 combines with J gene TRBJ2-6, with D unclear. Trimming stripped 5 bases from V and 0 bases from J, with 8 bases between. The germline V gene encodes CDR1 SEHNR and CDR2 FQNEAQ (reference sequence). CDR3 length equals 15 residues. The CDR3 region has the DNA TGTGCCAGCAGCCAACTGATCTCTGGGGCCAACGTCCTGACTTTC. Translation gives CASSQLISGANVLTF.

The J gene is TRBJ2-2, the V gene TRBV7-3, with a possible D match to TRBD1 (5 bases). Looked up from germline, CDR1 is SGHTA and CDR2 is FQGTGA. Trimming took 6 bases from V and 2 from J, leaving 19 bases between them. This CDR3 spans 17 amino acids. CDR3 bases: TGTGCCAGCAGTTTGCTCCCTGGGGCGGCCAACACCGGGGAGCTGTTTTTT. It yields the protein CASSLLPGAANTGELFF.

V gene TRBV30 combines with J gene TRBJ1-2; TRBD1 agrees at 7 bases. CDR3 size: 15 residues. Per germline, CDR1 GTSNPN and CDR2 SVGIG (reference sequence). The V and J ends lost 2 bases and 5 bases, in that order; junction bases with no gene match: 11. CDR3 nucleotides: TGTGCCTGGAGTCCACTCGGGACAGTTCAATATGGCTACACCTTC. Amino acids: CAWSPLGTVQYGYTF.

The chain carries TRBV7-2 and TRBJ2-6; D perhaps matches TRBD1 (5 bases). Germline lookup yields CDR1 SGHTA and CDR2 FQGNSA. The CDR3 is 18 residues long. V was trimmed by 1 base and J by 0 bases, leaving 13 bases between them. The CDR3: CASSLEGARSSGANVLTF. CDR3 nucleotides: TGTGCCAGCAGCTTAGAAGGGGCCAGGAGCTCTGGGGCCAACGTCCTGACTTTC.

This clone was counted once. This chain uses TRBV14 with TRBJ1-3; no clear D. The CDR3 is 13 amino acids. Germline V lookup: CDR1 SGHDN, CDR2 FVKESK. V was shortened by 4 bases and J by 4 bases, with 8 bases between the two germline ends. The CDR3 sequence: CASSPQTGNTIYF. The CDR3 DNA sequence: TGTGCCAGCAGCCCTCAGACCGGAAACACCATATATTTT.

The V and J genes are TRBV30 and TRBJ1-2; D perhaps matches TRBD1 (6 bases). The CDR3 runs 13 residues. The ends were cut back, 0 bases at V and 8 bases at J, with 13 bases in the middle. Germline V gene lookup returns CDR1 GTSNPN and CDR2 SVGIG (reference sequence). The CDR3 coding sequence is TGTGCCTGGAGTGTATTCAGGGGCGAGGGCTACACCTTC. Amino acid sequence: CAWSVFRGEGYTF. The variable domain in full, with the rest retrieved from reference TRBV30 and TRBJ1-2, is SQTIHQWPATLVQPVGSPLSLECTVEGTSNPNLYWYRQAAGRGLQLLFYSVGIGQISSEVPQNLSASRPQDRQFILSSKKLLLSDSGFYLCAWSVFRGEGYTFGSGTRLTVV.

The chain uses TRBV11-3 and TRBJ2-5, with D perhaps given as TRBD1 or TRBD2 (5 bases each). The tail of the sequence fits TRBJ2-7 better, so the J call may be wrong. This CDR3 is 17 amino acids long. Germline values: CDR1 SGHNT, CDR2 YENEEA. The CDR3 loop reads CASSLDLESGRSYEQYF. For the CDR3, the DNA is TGTGCCAGCAGCTTAGATTTGGAGTCAGGGAGATCCTACGAGCAGTACTTC.

This clone was found a few times. The V gene is TRBV2, the J gene TRBJ1-4; 9 nucleotides align to TRBD1. V was clipped by 1 base and J by 12 bases; unmatched bases: 0. CDR3 length equals 12 residues. Looked up from germline, CDR1 is SNHLY and CDR2 is FYNNEI. In nucleotides, the CDR3 is TGTGCCAGCAGTGAAGGGACAGGGGAACTGTTTTTT. Translated: CASSEGTGELFF.

This clone was seen just once. This chain joins TRBV19 and TRBJ1-2; tentative D call: TRBD1 (5 bases). Germline CDR1 and CDR2: LNHDA and SQIVND (reference sequence). CDR3 length: 12 amino acids. V shed 6 bases and J shed 0 bases, with 5 bases lying between them. The chain's CDR3 is CASRTANYGYTF. The CDR3, as DNA: TGTGCCAGTAGGACAGCTAACTATGGCTACACCTTC.

V and J are TRBV2 and TRBJ1-5; weak D call: TRBD1 (5 bases). This CDR3 has 14 amino acids. The V end was cut by 5 bases, the J end by 4 bases, with 12 bases between. CDR1 and CDR2 from the germline V gene are SNHLY and FYNNEI. CDR3 loop: CASSFQGWNQPQHF. For the CDR3, the DNA is TGTGCCAGCAGTTTCCAGGGCTGGAATCAGCCCCAGCATTTT. The full variable domain, completed using reference TRBV2 and TRBJ1-5, is EPEVTQTPSHQVTQMGQEVILRCVPISNHLYFYWYRQILGQKVEFLVSFYNNEISEKSEIFDDQFSVERPDGSNFTLKIRSTKLEDSAMYFCASSFQGWNQPQHFGDGTRLSIL.

The genes are TRBV6-4 and TRBJ2-4, with 11 bases lining up with TRBD1. Germline CDR1 reads MRHNA; CDR2 reads SNTAGT. This CDR3 has 17 amino acids. The V and J ends lost 8 bases and 2 bases, in that order; junction bases with no gene match: 11. CDR3 nucleotide sequence: TGTGCCAGCTCTCCGGGACAGGGGGGGTCCCCCAAAAACATTCAGTACTTC. This encodes CASSPGQGGSPKNIQYF.

The chain employs TRBV5-1 and TRBJ2-2; D not resolved. The germline V gene encodes CDR1 SGHRS and CDR2 YFSETQ. The CDR3 has 16 amino acids. V was cut by 0 bases and J by 0 bases, with 9 bases left in between. This CDR3 is CASSLEGPANTGELFF. Written as DNA, the CDR3 is TGCGCCAGCAGCTTGGAAGGGCCAGCGAACACCGGGGAGCTGTTTTTT.

The J gene is TRBJ2-7, the V gene TRBV5-1, with 7 nucleotides matching TRBD2. Looked up from germline, CDR1 is SGHRS and CDR2 is YFSETQ. J gave up 4 bases and V 0 bases, and 7 bases lay outside the gene matches. The CDR3 runs to 15 residues. The CDR3 protein is CASSLDSGGGYEQYF. The DNA of the CDR3 is TGCGCCAGCAGCTTGGATTCGGGGGGAGGATACGAGCAGTACTTC. Variable domain in full (rest from reference TRBV5-1 and TRBJ2-7): KAGVTQTPRYLIKTRGQQVTLSCSPISGHRSVSWYQQTPGQGLQFLFEYFSETQRNKGNFPGRFSGRQFSNSRSEMNVSTLELGDSALYLCASSLDSGGGYEQYFGPGTRLTVT.

V is TRBV30 and J is TRBJ2-7; 8 positions agree with TRBD1. Trimming took 3 bases from V and 3 from J; bases not matched to a gene: 4. Germline CDR1 GTSNPN, CDR2 SVGIG (reference sequence). CDR3 length: 13 amino acids. The CDR3 DNA sequence: TGTGCCTGGAGCCGACAGGGGATCTACGAGCAGTACTTC. As protein: CAWSRQGIYEQYF.

The V gene is TRBV7-8, the J gene TRBJ2-5; unclear D gene. The V gene's germline CDR1 is SGHVS and CDR2 FQNEAQ. The CDR3 is made up of 13 amino acids. The V end was cut by 3 bases, the J end by 9 bases, with 14 bases between. CDR3 residues: CASSFDGPDSQYF. The CDR3 nucleotides are TGTGCCAGCAGCTTTGACGGGCCGGATTCCCAGTACTTC.

The chain uses TRBV5-1 and TRBJ2-3; 10 nucleotides align to TRBD2. The CDR3 totals 16 residues. The trim removed 4 bases at V and 4 bases at J, leaving 9 bases unmatched. The germline CDR1 and CDR2 sequences are SGHRS and YFSETQ. The CDR3 coding sequence is TGCGCCAGCAGCCCCCTGGCTAGCGGGAGTCCAGATACGCAGTATTTT. It translates to CASSPLASGSPDTQYF.

The chain couples TRBV29-1 to TRBJ2-1; 7 nucleotides align to TRBD1. The CDR3 has 13 residues. Germline V gene data show CDR1 as SQVTM and CDR2 as ANQGSEA. The V and J ends lost 7 bases and 6 bases, in that order; junction bases with no gene match: 9. In DNA form, the CDR3 reads TGCAGCGCCGCGACAGGGATTGTCAATGAGCAGTTCTTC. Translated: CSAATGIVNEQFF.

The CDR3 region is CASSSQGARTGELFF. The CDR3 DNA sequence: TGTGCCAGCAGCTCCCAGGGGGCGCGCACCGGGGAGCTGTTTTTT. This chain joins TRBV7-8 and TRBJ2-2; 8 bases are shared with TRBD1. Losses at the gene ends were 4 bases for V and 4 bases for J; bases not matched to a gene: 5. Per the germline V gene, CDR1 is SGHVS and CDR2 is FQNEAQ. The CDR3 spans 15 residues.

V usage is TRBV6-5 and J usage is TRBJ2-1; TRBD2 aligns across 10 bases. In germline, CDR1 is MNHEY, CDR2 SVGAGI. The junction had 5 bases not matched to a gene; V was cut back by 8 bases and J by 7 bases. The CDR3 spans 13 residues. The CDR3 sequence is CASSIAGGNEQFF. Here the CDR3 DNA reads TGTGCCAGCTCTATAGCGGGAGGAAATGAGCAGTTCTTC.